This TCR beta chain is drawn from a study of breast tumors, draining lymph nodes, adjacent tissues. Study-wide results and caveats: Tumors had less TCR diversity than lymph nodes, more than nontumor tissue. Data fit most tumor T cells coming from lymph node, expanding in tumor.

Samples came from axillary lymph nodes draining the breast cancer. TCRdb ran MiXCR on the multiplex PCR reads and lists one entry per CDR3 protein. The sample lists 100,000 to 150,000 distinct CDR3 sequences, roughly 21% occurring once. The germline V gene has CDR1 MGHDK and CDR2 SYGVNS. The CDR3 consists of 13 residues. Trimming removed 6 bases from V and 9 bases from J; junction bases left unmatched: 5. This clonotype was seen many times. The antigen remains undetermined. Material: axillary lymph node tissue. The receptor was isolated from a female donor with breast cancer. Some clones in this sample may be carry-over from other donors' samples. The chain employs TRBV25-1 and TRBJ1-6, with 7 bases lining up with TRBD1. This chain's CDR3 is CASRARGPSPLHF. The CDR3 coding sequence is TGTGCCAGCAGGGCGAGGGGGCCTTCACCCCTCCACTTT.